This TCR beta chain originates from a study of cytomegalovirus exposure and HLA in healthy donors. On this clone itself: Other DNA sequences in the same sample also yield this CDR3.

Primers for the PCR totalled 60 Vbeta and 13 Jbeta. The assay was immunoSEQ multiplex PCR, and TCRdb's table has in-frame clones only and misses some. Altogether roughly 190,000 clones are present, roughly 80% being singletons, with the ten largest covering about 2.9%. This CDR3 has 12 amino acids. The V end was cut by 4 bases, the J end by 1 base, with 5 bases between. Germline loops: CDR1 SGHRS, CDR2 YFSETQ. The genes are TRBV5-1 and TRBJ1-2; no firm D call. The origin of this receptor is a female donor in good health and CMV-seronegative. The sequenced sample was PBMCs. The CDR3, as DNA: TGCGCCAGCAGCGCGGGTAACTATGGCTACACCTTC. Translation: CASSAGNYGYTF.